Below, 20 T cell receptor beta chains from the same sample are listed, as sequenced in a study of T cells in Graves' hyperthyroidism and ophthalmopathy. RNA transcripts were the template for amplifying TCR beta CDR3 regions. The study used the HTBI primer set for a first-round RT-PCR of the TCR CDR3. TCRdb used MiXCR to reprocess the multiplex PCR reads, holding one entry per CDR3 protein. The sample holds 480,000 or so distinct CDR3 sequences, 40% to 50% seen once. Specimen: peripheral blood or thyroid tissue (not recorded which). These receptors were obtained from an adult woman with Graves' disease, either hyperthyroidism or ophthalmopathy (not recorded which).

V and J are TRBV16 and TRBJ2-5; 8 bases align to TRBD1. V gave up 4 bases and J gave up 4 bases; unmatched junction bases: 5. CDR3 size: 14 residues. CDR1 and CDR2 (germline): KGHSY, FQNENV. The CDR3: CASSPTGQGETQYF. In nucleotides, the CDR3 is TGTGCCAGCAGCCCTACAGGACAGGGAGAGACCCAGTACTTC. The complete variable domain, with remaining parts taken from reference TRBV16 and TRBJ2-5, reads GEEVAQTPKHLVRGEGQKAKLYCAPIKGHSYVFWYQQVLKNEFKFLISFQNENVFDETGMPKERFSAKCLPNSPCSLEIQATKLEDSAVYFCASSPTGQGETQYFGPGTRLLVL.

This sequence joins TRBV2 and TRBJ1-2; maybe TRBD1 (6 bases). The CDR3 length is 13 residues. CDR1 is SNHLY, CDR2 FYNNEI, per germline. The germline V and J ends were trimmed by 9 bases and 4 bases, with 15 bases remaining between them. CDR3: CASGPGAGYGYTF. In DNA, the CDR3 is TGTGCCAGTGGTCCAGGGGCTGGCTATGGCTACACCTTC.

This clonotype occurred a few times. This sequence joins TRBV15 and TRBJ2-7; TRBD1 matches at 7 bases. Germline V CDR1 and CDR2: LNHNV, YYDKDF (reference sequence). The J segment lost 0 bases and the V segment lost 6 bases, leaving 5 bases of the junction unmatched. This CDR3 spans 14 amino acids. In DNA form, the CDR3 reads TGTGCCACCAGGTTCGGGACAGACTCCTACGAGCAGTACTTC. It codes for CATRFGTDSYEQYF.

The rearrangement links TRBV2 to TRBJ1-3, with D unclear. Trimming left V 2 bases short and J 5 bases short, with 10 bases between. Per the germline V gene, CDR1 is SNHLY and CDR2 is FYNNEI. The CDR3 has 14 amino acids. CDR3 nucleotide sequence: TGTGCCAGCAGTGAAAATTGGTGGAGAAACACCATATATTTT. This sequence encodes CASSENWWRNTIYF.

This clonotype was detected ten times or more. The genes are TRBV2 and TRBJ1-6; unclear D gene. Germline CDR1 is SNHLY and CDR2 is FYNNEI. The V and J ends lost 2 bases and 0 bases respectively, with 17 bases between them. The CDR3 consists of 19 residues. CDR3 protein: CASSEYRLGLSSYNSPLHF. CDR3 coding DNA: TGTGCCAGCAGTGAATATCGGCTAGGCTTAAGCTCCTATAATTCACCCCTCCACTTT.

This clonotype was recorded at least ten times. The J gene is TRBJ1-3, the V gene TRBV7-9, with a tentative D call TRBD1 (5 bases). Deletions cut 2 bases from V and 1 base from J, with 9 bases between. The length of the CDR3 is 15 residues. Germline lookup yields CDR1 SEHNR and CDR2 FQNEAQ (reference sequence). CDR3 coding DNA: TGTGCCAGCAGCTTAATGGGGGAGTCTGGAAACACCATATATTTT. The encoded protein is CASSLMGESGNTIYF.

V usage is TRBV20-1 and J usage is TRBJ2-5, with 13 nucleotides matching TRBD2. This CDR3 comprises 14 residues. Germline CDR1 and CDR2: DFQATT and SNEGSKA (reference sequence). V shed 1 base, J shed 5 bases, and the junction held 1 base outside the gene matches. The CDR3 loop reads CSARGTSGSETQYF. The CDR3 coding sequence is TGCAGTGCTAGAGGGACTAGCGGGAGTGAGACCCAGTACTTC.

V gene TRBV12-5 combines with J gene TRBJ1-2, with D maybe TRBD1 (5 bases). The CDR3 covers 10 residues. Germline assignment: CDR1 LGHNT and CDR2 FRNRAP. CDR3 nucleotides: TGTGTTATTCGGGGCGATGGCTACACCTTC. Protein: CVIRGDGYTF.

This sequence joins TRBV5-1 and TRBJ2-1; possibly TRBD2 for D (5 bases). The CDR3 is made up of 12 amino acids. Germline V gene lookup returns CDR1 SGHRS and CDR2 YFSETQ. With 5 bases removed from V and 9 bases from J, the gap between germline ends came to 12 bases. CDR3 in DNA: TGCGCCAGCAGATCGAACCGGGGTGAGCAGTTCTTC. As protein: CASRSNRGEQFF.

In this sample, this clonotype turned up once. The rearrangement uses TRBV7-9 and TRBJ2-2; no reliable D call. Germline CDR1 and CDR2: SEHNR and FQNEAQ (reference sequence). V was clipped by 7 bases and J by 8 bases, with 8 bases between them. The CDR3 sequence is 11 residues long. CDR3 sequence: CASTPTGELFF. The CDR3 nucleotides read TGTGCCAGCACCCCGACAGGGGAGCTGTTTTTT.

This clonotype was seen ten or more times. The genes are TRBV29-1 and TRBJ1-5; D ambiguous. Looked up from germline, CDR1 is SQVTM and CDR2 is ANQGSEA. The CDR3 sequence is 17 residues long. The V end lost 6 bases, the J end lost 1 base, and 22 bases lay between the germline ends. Here the CDR3 reads CSVSDVSLPGSNQPQHF. The CDR3, as DNA: TGCAGCGTCTCCGACGTTTCCCTTCCCGGGAGCAATCAGCCCCAGCATTTT.

In this sample, this clonotype turned up a few times. This chain joins TRBV29-1 and TRBJ2-7; maybe TRBD2 (5 bases). Per the germline V gene, CDR1 is SQVTM and CDR2 is ANQGSEA. Trimming left V 8 bases short and J 0 bases short, with 14 bases between. The CDR3 covers 13 residues. The CDR3 sequence is CSLGGPSSYEQYF. The CDR3 DNA sequence: TGCAGCTTAGGAGGACCCAGCTCCTACGAGCAGTACTTC.

This clonotype has ten or more counts. This chain connects TRBV13 to TRBJ2-7; TRBD1 is a possible D gene (5 bases). V was trimmed by 1 base and J by 7 bases, leaving 17 bases between them. The CDR3 loop spans 15 amino acids. Germline V gives CDR1 PRHDT, CDR2 FYEKMQ (reference sequence). The CDR3 DNA sequence: TGTGCCAGCAGCTTAGTGGCCCCAGGGATTGAAGAGCAGTACTTC. Translation: CASSLVAPGIEEQYF.

This clonotype was detected ten times or more. The chain is built from TRBV5-8 and TRBJ2-6, with 7 bases fitting TRBD2. This CDR3 is 16 amino acids long. Germline V gene data show CDR1 as SGHTS and CDR2 as YDEGEE. The junction had 4 bases not matched to a gene; V was cut back by 2 bases and J by 2 bases. The CDR3 sequence: CASSLPGGPGANVLTF. DNA of the CDR3: TGTGCCAGCAGCTTACCGGGAGGCCCTGGGGCCAACGTCCTGACTTTC.

This clonotype was detected ten times or more. The chain couples TRBV19 to TRBJ1-5, with TRBD1 matching 8 bases. The CDR3 has 16 residues. V was clipped by 3 bases and J by 2 bases; unmatched bases: 6. CDR1 is LNHDA, CDR2 SQIVND, per germline (reference sequence). CDR3 protein: CASSIVGTGGNQPQHF. The CDR3 DNA follows: TGTGCCAGTAGTATCGTCGGGACAGGCGGCAATCAGCCCCAGCATTTT.

This clonotype appeared a few times. The chain combines TRBV7-9 with TRBJ1-1, with D hard to call. V gave up 0 bases and J gave up 3 bases, with 8 bases separating them. Germline V gene lookup returns CDR1 SEHNR and CDR2 FQNEAQ (reference sequence). The CDR3 sequence is 14 residues long. This chain's CDR3 is CASSLARWDTEAFF. Here the CDR3 DNA reads TGTGCCAGCAGCTTAGCCAGGTGGGACACTGAAGCTTTCTTT.

J is TRBJ1-5 and V is TRBV12-3 or TRBV12-4, with TRBD1 matching 9 bases. The CDR3 totals 15 residues. The ends lost 7 bases at V and 6 bases at J; junction bases unmatched: 10. DNA for the CDR3: TGTGCCAGCAACCCGGGGACAGGGCTACTTCAGCCCCAGCATTTT. It encodes CASNPGTGLLQPQHF.

The gene calls are TRBV20-1 and TRBJ2-5; D is unresolved. Per germline, CDR1 DFQATT and CDR2 SNEGSKA (reference sequence). The V end was cut by 1 base, the J end by 2 bases, with 17 bases between. The CDR3 consists of 16 residues. The CDR3 DNA follows: TGCAGTGCTAGAGCGGACGGCGCGATGGGTCAAGAGACCCAGTACTTC. Protein: CSARADGAMGQETQYF.

V usage is TRBV5-1 and J usage is TRBJ2-5; possibly TRBD2 for D (6 bases). Trimming stripped 0 bases from V and 4 bases from J, with 10 bases between. Germline loops: CDR1 SGHRS, CDR2 YFSETQ. CDR3 length: 14 residues. In nucleotides, the CDR3 is TGCGCCAGCAGCTTGGCCGCGGGGATAGAGACCCAGTACTTC. Translation: CASSLAAGIETQYF.

Only a few counts were recorded for this clonotype. The chain employs TRBV10-2 and TRBJ1-1, with TRBD1 identical over 8 bases. Germline V lookup: CDR1 WSHSY, CDR2 SAAADI. The CDR3 is made up of 11 amino acids. Losses at the gene ends were 6 bases for V and 10 bases for J; bases not matched to a gene: 4. CDR3: CASRSTGGAFF. The CDR3, as DNA: TGCGCCAGCAGGAGTACAGGGGGAGCTTTCTTT.